The rows below give T cell receptor beta chains drawn from one sample of a study of shared clonotypes between healthy human individuals. Measured with immunoSEQ multiplex PCR; TCRdb has only the in-frame clones, and not every one. The data show millions of clones, roughly 93% seen once. Sequencing was carried out using naive CD4+ T cells from PBMCs. These receptors came from a young man in good health. Some clones in this sample may be carry-over from other donors' samples. The CDR3 runs from the conserved cysteine through the conserved F or W. Each record gives: CDR3 DNA, CDR3 protein, J gene, D gene, CDR3 length, clone size, V gene. A D gene is named only where the DNA matches it firmly. For some rows the clone size is stated as once, few or many, or as a class when expanded; others skip it.

cdr3_nt: TGTGCCAGCAGTGAACCTAGGACAGGGTCCTATAGCAATCAGCCCCAGCATTTT; cdr3_aa: CASSEPRTGSYSNQPQHF; j_call: TRBJ1-5; d_call: TRBD1; cdr3_length: 18; clone_size: -; v_call: TRBV6-1
cdr3_nt: TGCGCCAGCAGCCAAGCTGGACTAGCGGCAGGTTACGAGCAGTACTTC; cdr3_aa: CASSQAGLAAGYEQYF; j_call: TRBJ2-7; d_call: TRBD2; cdr3_length: 16; clone_size: once; v_call: TRBV4-1
cdr3_nt: TGTGCCAGCAGCCAAAACAGGGGGAGCGGGGAGCTGTTTTTT; cdr3_aa: CASSQNRGSGELFF; j_call: TRBJ2-2; d_call: TRBD1; cdr3_length: 14; clone_size: -; v_call: TRBV11-3
cdr3_nt: TGTGCCAGCGGGGGGGACTTCGACAATCAGCCCCAGCATTTT; cdr3_aa: CASGGDFDNQPQHF; j_call: TRBJ1-5; d_call: -; cdr3_length: 14; clone_size: -; v_call: TRBV27
cdr3_nt: TGTGCCAGCAGCTTAGTGGTAGCGGGGTTCAATGAGCAGTTCTTC; cdr3_aa: CASSLVVAGFNEQFF; j_call: TRBJ2-1; d_call: TRBD2; cdr3_length: 15; clone_size: -; v_call: TRBV7-2
cdr3_nt: TGTGCCAGTAGGACGGCAGCCTTAGACACCATATATTTT; cdr3_aa: CASRTAALDTIYF; j_call: TRBJ1-3; d_call: -; cdr3_length: 13; clone_size: -; v_call: TRBV18
cdr3_nt: TGCAGCGTTGGGGCAAACTATGGCTACACCTTC; cdr3_aa: CSVGANYGYTF; j_call: TRBJ1-2; d_call: -; cdr3_length: 11; clone_size: -; v_call: TRBV29-1
cdr3_nt: TGTGCCACCAGCAGAAGACAGGGGGCTGGGGCCAACGTCCTGACTTTC; cdr3_aa: CATSRRQGAGANVLTF; j_call: TRBJ2-6; d_call: TRBD1; cdr3_length: 16; clone_size: -; v_call: TRBV15
cdr3_nt: TGTGCCAGCAGCTTCCTCAGGACCGCGAGGGGCTACACCTTC; cdr3_aa: CASSFLRTARGYTF; j_call: TRBJ1-2; d_call: -; cdr3_length: 14; clone_size: -; v_call: TRBV5-6
cdr3_nt: TGCGCCAGCAGCCAAAGGACAGGGGACTACGAGCAGTACTTC; cdr3_aa: CASSQRTGDYEQYF; j_call: TRBJ2-7; d_call: TRBD1; cdr3_length: 14; clone_size: -; v_call: TRBV4-3
cdr3_nt: TGTGCCAGCAGCTTTACAGGGTCGACAGATACGCAGTATTTT; cdr3_aa: CASSFTGSTDTQYF; j_call: TRBJ2-3; d_call: -; cdr3_length: 14; clone_size: -; v_call: TRBV7-2
cdr3_nt: TGTGCCAGCACTCAAGGCAGGGGGCGAAATGAGCAGTTCTTC; cdr3_aa: CASTQGRGRNEQFF; j_call: TRBJ2-1; d_call: TRBD1; cdr3_length: 14; clone_size: -; v_call: TRBV2
cdr3_nt: TGTGCCAGCAGTGAGCAGGGTTCTGGGGCCAACGTCCTGACTTTC; cdr3_aa: CASSEQGSGANVLTF; j_call: TRBJ2-6; d_call: -; cdr3_length: 15; clone_size: -; v_call: TRBV6-1
cdr3_nt: TGTGCCAGCAGAGGCTACTATGGCTACACCTTC; cdr3_aa: CASRGYYGYTF; j_call: TRBJ1-2; d_call: -; cdr3_length: 11; clone_size: -; v_call: TRBV6-5